This is a list of T cell receptor beta chains from one sample in a study of cytomegalovirus exposure and HLA in healthy donors. The table came from immunoSEQ multiplex PCR; TCRdb's copy has only in-frame clones and leaves some out. Among about 130,000 clones, approximately 17% were seen once, and the ten largest hold about 3%. The sequenced sample consisted of PBMCs. These receptors all come from a female donor in good health and CMV-seropositive. The conserved cysteine and the conserved F or W are not part of the CDR3 here.

v_call | cdr3_aa
TRBV30 | AWPSRLGVNTEAF
TRBV19 | ASSRGQGKGGNQPQH
TRBV6-5 | ASSRTGSGEQF
TRBV25-1 | ASSELRGGRYGYT
TRBV5-4 | ASTAGATGNYNEQF
TRBV6-6 | AAGQGAYEQY
TRBV16 | ASSQGQGWGEQY
TRBV28 | ASSLGQYSNQPQH
TRBV6-6 | ASSHRAGSAKNIQY
TRBV4-1 | ASRSRGPDTQY
TRBV19 | ASSRGTGGAYIQY
TRBV6-1 | ASRGGTGRTEAF
TRBV6-1 | AIHYEQY
TRBV2 | ASSPSSYEQY
TRBV28 | AGRTGDEKLF
TRBV6-6 | ASTHGLAKETQY
TRBV10-2 | ASRNKGQGWDLYGYT